This T cell receptor (beta chain) was sequenced in a study of monozygotic twins with inflammatory bowel disease. Using the 5' RACE reads, TCRdb records one entry per CDR3 protein without DNA. The repertoire shows approximately 400,000 distinct CDR3 sequences; the top ten hold about 2.4%. CDR3 length: 13 residues. Germline CDR1 and CDR2: DFQATT and SNEGSKA (reference sequence). The sequence derives from a human donor with ulcerative colitis or Crohn's disease, or a healthy co-twin of an affected twin (not recorded which). Sequencing input: blood. The rearrangement uses TRBV20-1 and TRBJ2-3; absent DNA, TCRdb's TRBD2 call cannot be checked. CDR3 residues: CSVSGASTDTQYF.